Only a few counts were recorded for the clone carrying this TCR beta chain. These data belong to a study of technical replicates of blood from several donors. Deletions cut 8 bases from V and 0 bases from J, with 11 bases between. This CDR3 contains 13 residues. Per germline, CDR1 MNHEY and CDR2 SMNVEV (reference sequence). Here immunoSEQ multiplex PCR was the method, and the copy in TCRdb shows in-frame clones only, minus some. Of 60,000 or so clones in the sample, approximately 87% were seen once. The source is a human donor in good health. Some clones in this sample may be carry-over from other donors' samples. The chain uses TRBV27 and TRBJ2-7; the D is unclear. The specimen was PBMCs. CDR3 DNA sequence: TGTGCCAGCGCGAGAAGGAGCTCCTACGAGCAGTACTTC. It translates to CASARRSSYEQYF.